The rows below give T cell receptor beta chains drawn from one sample of a study of blood T cell repertoires in COVID-19. Assay: immunoSEQ multiplex PCR; the TCRdb copy retains only in-frame clones and omits some. The repertoire holds approximately 90,000 clones, with 65% to 85% as singletons. Sequenced sample: peripheral blood. The receptor set was obtained from a man older than 75 with active or convalescent COVID-19. Both conserved end residues are part of each CDR3. The D gene is left open where the match is weak.

d_call: NA; v_call: TRBV2; j_call: TRBJ1-4; cdr3_aa: CASSDGAGPNEKLFF; cdr3_nt: TGTGCCAGCAGTGATGGGGCAGGCCCTAATGAAAAACTGTTTTTT
d_call: NA; v_call: TRBV3-1/TRBV3-2; j_call: TRBJ1-2; cdr3_aa: CASSQGRQNYGYTF; cdr3_nt: TGTGCCAGCAGCCAAGGGCGGCAGAACTATGGCTACACCTTC
d_call: TRBD2; v_call: TRBV11-2; j_call: TRBJ2-2; cdr3_aa: CASRAGGGLTGELFF; cdr3_nt: TGTGCCAGCAGGGCGGGCGGGGGGCTCACCGGGGAGCTGTTTTTT
d_call: TRBD2; v_call: TRBV7-2; j_call: TRBJ2-5; cdr3_aa: CASSSTSGGQAVAQYF; cdr3_nt: TGTGCCAGCAGCTCGACTAGCGGGGGGCAGGCCGTGGCCCAGTACTTC
d_call: NA; v_call: TRBV3-1/TRBV3-2; j_call: TRBJ2-1; cdr3_aa: CASSRAGAYFF; cdr3_nt: TGTGCCAGCAGCCGGGCAGGGGCATATTTCTTC
d_call: NA; v_call: TRBV6-1; j_call: TRBJ1-5; cdr3_aa: CASSEAGQGTFMGNQPQHF; cdr3_nt: TGTGCCAGCAGTGAAGCGGGGCAGGGGACCTTTATGGGCAATCAGCCCCAGCATTTT
d_call: TRBD1; v_call: TRBV6-5; j_call: TRBJ2-7; cdr3_aa: CASSFDRDSYEQYF; cdr3_nt: TGTGCCAGCAGCTTCGACAGGGACTCCTACGAGCAGTACTTC
d_call: TRBD2; v_call: TRBV10-3; j_call: TRBJ2-3; cdr3_aa: CAITAGSGWSTDTQYF; cdr3_nt: TGTGCCATCACAGCGGGGTCCGGTTGGAGCACAGATACGCAGTATTTT
d_call: NA; v_call: TRBV28; j_call: TRBJ1-6; cdr3_aa: CASRQGDSPLHF; cdr3_nt: TGTGCCAGCAGACAGGGAGATTCACCCCTCCACTTT
d_call: TRBD1; v_call: TRBV6-5; j_call: TRBJ2-7; cdr3_aa: CASSLDRGGYEQYF; cdr3_nt: TGTGCCAGCAGTCTTGACAGGGGGGGGTACGAGCAGTACTTC